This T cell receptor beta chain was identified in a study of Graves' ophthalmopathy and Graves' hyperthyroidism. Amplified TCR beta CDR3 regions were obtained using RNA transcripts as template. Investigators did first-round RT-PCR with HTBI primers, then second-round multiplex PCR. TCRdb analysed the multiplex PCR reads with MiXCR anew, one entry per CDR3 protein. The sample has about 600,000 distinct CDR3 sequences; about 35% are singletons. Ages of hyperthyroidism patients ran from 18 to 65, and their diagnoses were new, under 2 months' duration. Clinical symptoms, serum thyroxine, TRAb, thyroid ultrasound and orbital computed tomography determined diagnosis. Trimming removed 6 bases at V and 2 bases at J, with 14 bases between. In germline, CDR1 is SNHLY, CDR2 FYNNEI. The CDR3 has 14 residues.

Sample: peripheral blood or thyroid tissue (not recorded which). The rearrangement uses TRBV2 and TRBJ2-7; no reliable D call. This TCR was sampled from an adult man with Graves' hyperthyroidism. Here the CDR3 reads CASSFGWQPYEQYF. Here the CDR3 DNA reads TGTGCCAGCAGCTTTGGGTGGCAGCCCTACGAGCAGTACTTC.